The 9 T cell receptor beta chains below were found in one sample sequenced in a study of response to subunit inactivated influenza vaccine. TCRdb reprocessed the RT-PCR reads with MiXCR, giving one entry per CDR3 protein. The profile covers roughly 570,000 distinct CDR3 sequences, with roughly 13% appearing a single time and around 12% taken by the ten largest. Material: PBMCs from blood, obtained 45 days after vaccination. These receptors all come from a man in his fifties or sixties who received an inactivated influenza vaccine.

The V call is TRBV7-2, the J call TRBJ1-4; 7 nucleotides agree with TRBD1. The CDR3 loop spans 13 amino acids. V lost 4 bases, J lost 7 bases, and 3 bases stayed unmatched. Germline loops: CDR1 SGHTA, CDR2 FQGNSA. In nucleotides, the CDR3 is TGTGCCAGCAGCTCGACAGGGACTGAAAAACTGTTTTTT. Protein product: CASSSTGTEKLFF.

This chain connects TRBV24-1 to TRBJ2-1; 8 bases are a match to TRBD2. CDR3 length: 15 amino acids. Germline assignment: CDR1 KGHDR and CDR2 SFDVKD. The V gene end was trimmed by 6 bases and the J gene end by 10 bases; junction bases not matched to a gene: 13. CDR3 residues: CATSLSGGIMKEQFF. CDR3 DNA sequence: TGTGCCACCAGTTTATCGGGGGGGATAATGAAGGAGCAGTTCTTC.

V is TRBV4-2 and J is TRBJ2-7; the D is unclear. The CDR3 is made up of 13 amino acids. V was pared by 9 bases and J by 0 bases, with 12 bases between. The germline CDR1 and CDR2 sequences are LGHNA and YNFKEQ. The CDR3 spells CARGPQDSYEQYF. The CDR3 nucleotides read TGTGCCAGGGGCCCCCAGGACTCCTACGAGCAGTACTTC.

This clonotype has at least ten counts. The V call is TRBV10-3, the J call TRBJ1-6; the match to TRBD1 covers 7 bases. In germline, CDR1 is ENHRY, CDR2 SYGVKD. The junction had 16 bases not matched to a gene; V was cut back by 0 bases and J by 17 bases. The CDR3 sequence is 16 residues long. In DNA form, the CDR3 reads TGTGCCATCAGTGAGTCCCGTTACGGGACAGCCGCTCTCTTCCACTTT. This gives the protein CAISESRYGTAALFHF.

This clonotype was counted a few times. The chain uses TRBV28 and TRBJ2-7, with 14 bases identical to TRBD2. CDR1 is MDHEN, CDR2 SYDVKM, per germline. Unmatched junction bases numbered 10, after V lost 5 bases and J lost 4 bases. The CDR3 covers 17 residues. CDR3 sequence (DNA): TGTGCCAGCAGTCACTTGGGACTAGCGGGAGTTTCTTACGAGCAGTACTTC. Its translation: CASSHLGLAGVSYEQYF.

This clonotype was counted between two and nine times. The chain links TRBV12-3 or TRBV12-4 to TRBJ1-4; 9 nucleotides line up with TRBD1. The CDR3 runs 16 residues. V gave up 5 bases and J gave up 7 bases; unmatched junction bases: 11. The CDR3 DNA follows: TGTGCCAGCAGTCCAACCGGGACAGGGTCGTCTGAAAAACTGTTTTTT. It encodes CASSPTGTGSSEKLFF.

The genes are TRBV19 and TRBJ2-5; D is ambiguous. V lost 4 bases and J lost 4, with 7 bases in between. The CDR3 is made up of 12 amino acids. Germline CDR1 and CDR2: LNHDA and SQIVND (reference sequence). CDR3 coding DNA: TGTGCCAGTAGTACCTTCGGAGAGACCCAGTACTTC. Protein product: CASSTFGETQYF.

This clonotype was seen only a few times. This chain uses TRBV7-9 with TRBJ1-2; TRBD1 matches 8 bases. There are 14 residues in the CDR3. The ends lost 5 bases at V and 6 bases at J; junction bases unmatched: 8. The germline CDR1 and CDR2 sequences are SEHNR and FQNEAQ (reference sequence). The CDR3 DNA reads as TGTGCCAGCAGCCACGGACAGGGCGTAGATGGCTACACCTTC. Its translation: CASSHGQGVDGYTF.

This clonotype was observed a few times. V and J are TRBV4-3 and TRBJ2-1, with 15 bases lining up with TRBD2. Germline CDR1 and CDR2: LGHNA and YSLEER. This CDR3 contains 20 residues. V lost 4 bases to trimming and J lost 0 bases; unmatched junction nucleotides: 10. CDR3 sequence: CASSRGAGLAGGASYNEQFF. In DNA form, the CDR3 reads TGCGCCAGCAGCCGCGGCGCGGGACTAGCGGGAGGCGCCTCCTACAATGAGCAGTTCTTC.